One and the same sample provided the 28 T cell receptor beta chains below, sequenced in a study of somatic mutations in cytotoxic T cells in rheumatoid arthritis (dated by TCRdb to the late 2010s). Libraries were constructed by the immunoSEQ multiplex PCR assay. Not all clones reach the TCRdb copy of this immuneACCESS table, which keeps in-frame sequences only. Checked studies attribute under half of the gap to unresolved V genes and leave the rest unexplained. For this sample there are roughly 10,000 clones; 70% to 90% appear just once. Clones ranked in the top ten supply 12% of the sample. Sequencing was carried out using CD8+ T cells sorted from blood. The receptor source for this set is an adult with rheumatoid arthritis.

The rearrangement uses TRBV6-5 and TRBJ2-1, with TRBD2 matching 11 bases. The CDR3 contains 15 residues. The V segment lost 4 bases and the J segment 6 bases; nucleotides outside the gene matches: 5. Germline CDR1 and CDR2: MNHEY and SVGAGI. The CDR3 nucleotides read TGTGCCAGCAGTTCCCGACTAGCGGGGTCCAATGAGCAGTTCTTC. Translated: CASSSRLAGSNEQFF.

The V call is TRBV7-2, the J call TRBJ2-7; D is possibly TRBD1 or TRBD2 (6 bases each). The V gene's germline CDR1 is SGHTA and CDR2 FQGNSA. Between the trimmed V and J ends, which lost 1 base and 3 bases, there was a span of 16 bases. The CDR3 is 16 residues long. The CDR3 spells CASSLGSRGLLYEQYF. The DNA for the CDR3 is TGTGCCAGCAGCTTAGGATCCCGGGGGCTCCTCTACGAGCAGTACTTC.

The CDR3 loop reads CASSLRGVYEQYF. CDR3 coding DNA: TGTGCCAGCAGCTTGCGGGGGGTTTACGAGCAGTACTTC. The V and J genes are TRBV5-6 and TRBJ2-7, with 7 bases that match TRBD2. V shed 1 base, J shed 4 bases, and the junction held 2 bases outside the gene matches. CDR1 and CDR2 (germline): SGHDT, YYEEEE. This CDR3 contains 13 residues.

This chain joins TRBV4-1 and TRBJ2-3; no clear D. CDR3 length: 11 amino acids. The V end lost 6 bases, the J end lost 3 bases, and 4 bases lay between the germline ends. Per germline, CDR1 MGHRA and CDR2 YSYEKL. CDR3 sequence reads: CASSETDTQYF. The CDR3 DNA follows: TGCGCCAGCAGTGAAACAGATACGCAGTATTTT.

The J gene is TRBJ2-3, the V gene TRBV7-9, with 7 bases lining up with TRBD2. The CDR3 is 15 residues long. V dropped 2 bases and J dropped 6; count of bases not matched to a gene: 8. Per germline, CDR1 SEHNR and CDR2 FQNEAQ (reference sequence). The CDR3, as DNA: TGTGCCAGCAGCTTATGGGGGGGAGACTCGGATACGCAGTATTTT. It specifies CASSLWGGDSDTQYF.

The rearrangement links TRBV4-1 to TRBJ2-2; no reliable D call. Trimming took off 1 base at V and 3 bases at J, with 3 bases between the two ends. The germline V gene has CDR1 MGHRA and CDR2 YSYEKL. This CDR3 region has 13 residues. The CDR3 spells CASSQGHTGELFF. The CDR3 nucleotides read TGCGCCAGCAGCCAAGGCCACACCGGGGAGCTGTTTTTT.

This clone came up once. This chain connects TRBV7-2 to TRBJ1-3; perhaps TRBD1 as D (5 bases). The CDR3 runs to 15 residues. The germline V and J ends were trimmed by 5 bases and 2 bases, with 13 bases remaining between them. Germline CDR1 is SGHTA and CDR2 is FQGNSA. CDR3: CASSLLGGAGNTIYF. The CDR3 nucleotides read TGTGCCAGCAGCCTCTTGGGGGGGGCTGGAAACACCATATATTTT.

The chain employs TRBV25-1 and TRBJ1-6, with 11 bases fitting TRBD1. This CDR3 contains 17 residues. From germline, CDR1 is MGHDK and CDR2 SYGVNS. With 0 bases clipped from V and 8 bases from J, the junction kept 6 bases outside the gene matches. The CDR3: CASSEYIGQGADSPLHF. In DNA form, the CDR3 reads TGTGCCAGCAGTGAATATATAGGACAGGGGGCTGATTCACCCCTCCACTTT.

The rearrangement joins TRBV4-1 to TRBJ1-5; 7 bases are shared with TRBD1. Per germline, CDR1 MGHRA and CDR2 YSYEKL. The CDR3 consists of 16 residues. J was trimmed by 4 bases and V by 2 bases; bases with no gene match: 8. The CDR3, as DNA: TGCGCCAGCAGCCAATCGGGGACAGCTTATAATCAGCCCCAGCATTTT. Translating gives CASSQSGTAYNQPQHF.

The chain carries TRBV10-2 and TRBJ2-1; D possibly corresponds to TRBD1 (6 bases). The CDR3 has 13 amino acids. Germline V gene sequence: CDR1 WSHSY, CDR2 SAAADI. V was clipped by 7 bases and J by 5 bases, with 12 bases between them. The CDR3 region has the DNA TGCGCCAGCATACAGGGAAGGGACAATGAGCAGTTCTTC. Protein product: CASIQGRDNEQFF.

This chain joins TRBV7-6 and TRBJ1-1, with unresolved D. The V end lost 0 bases, the J end lost 5 bases, and 10 bases lay between the germline ends. The CDR3 covers 14 residues. The germline gives CDR1 SGHVS, CDR2 FNYEAQ. The DNA for the CDR3 is TGTGCCAGCAGCTTAGCCGGTGGGGAAACTGAAGCTTTCTTT. Translated, it gives CASSLAGGETEAFF. The complete variable domain, with remaining parts taken from reference TRBV7-6 and TRBJ1-1, reads GAGVSQSPRYKVTKRGQDVALRCDPISGHVSLYWYRQALGQGPEFLTYFNYEAQQDKSGLPNDRFSAERPEGSISTLTIQRTEQRDSAMYRCASSLAGGETEAFFGQGTRLTVV.

The V call is TRBV6-1, the J call TRBJ1-5; D possibly corresponds to TRBD1 (6 bases). Germline CDR1 MNHNS, CDR2 SASEGT. V was trimmed by 3 bases and J by 7 bases, leaving 16 bases between them. The CDR3 extends over 15 amino acids. CDR3 loop: CASSDLLGAGQPQHF. CDR3 coding DNA: TGTGCCAGCAGTGATCTTCTGGGGGCGGGACAGCCCCAGCATTTT.

The CDR3 loop reads CSVEGVGREYEQYF. Written as DNA, the CDR3 is TGCAGCGTTGAAGGGGTAGGGCGGGAATACGAGCAGTACTTC. V is TRBV29-1 and J is TRBJ2-7, with D possibly being TRBD2 (6 bases). In germline, CDR1 is SQVTM, CDR2 ANQGSEA. The CDR3 is 14 amino acids. The V end lost 1 base, the J end lost 4 bases, and 14 bases lay between the germline ends.

This sequence joins TRBV5-4 and TRBJ2-5, with 7 bases identical to TRBD1. The J call may be wrong; the DNA end is better matched by TRBJ2-7. CDR3 length: 14 amino acids. Germline CDR1 and CDR2: SGHNT and YYREEE (reference sequence). In DNA form, the CDR3 reads TGTGCCAGCAGCTTGCGGGACAGCCTCTACGAGCAGTACTTC. The encoded protein is CASSLRDSLYEQYF.

The V gene is TRBV11-1, the J gene TRBJ2-2; TRBD1 agrees at 8 bases. Germline CDR1 reads SGHAT; CDR2 reads FQDESV (reference sequence). This CDR3 region has 14 residues. J lost 4 bases, V lost 8 bases, and 6 bases had no gene match. The chain's CDR3 is CASGGQGSTGELFF. The CDR3 DNA is TGTGCCAGCGGAGGACAGGGTAGCACCGGGGAGCTGTTTTTT. The whole variable domain, filled in from reference TRBV11-1 and TRBJ2-2, reads EAEVAQSPRYKITEKSQAVAFWCDPISGHATLYWYRQILGQGPELLVQFQDESVVDDSQLPKDRFSAERLKGVDSTLKIQPAELGDSAMYLCASGGQGSTGELFFGEGSRLTVL.

This clone was seen more than once but under ten times. The CDR3 is CASSPPVNTEAFF. In DNA, the CDR3 is TGTGCCAGCAGCCCACCGGTGAACACTGAAGCTTTCTTT. The chain couples TRBV9 to TRBJ1-1; D not certain. The CDR3 is made up of 13 amino acids. Per the germline V gene, CDR1 is SGDLS and CDR2 is YYNGEE. V shed 4 bases and J shed 0 bases, with 7 bases lying between them.

The chain recombines TRBV19 with TRBJ2-7, with 9 bases that match TRBD2. CDR1 is LNHDA and CDR2 is SQIVND in the germline V gene (reference sequence). This CDR3 region has 14 residues. The trim removed 2 bases at V and 5 bases at J, leaving 4 bases unmatched. CDR3 nucleotides: TGTGCCAGTAGTATAAGGCTAGCGGGGAACGAGCAGTACTTC. Its translation is CASSIRLAGNEQYF.

This chain joins TRBV27 and TRBJ2-7; D gene ambiguous. CDR1 and CDR2 (germline): MNHEY, SMNVEV (reference sequence). This CDR3 is built from 13 residues. Trimming took off 5 bases at V and 2 bases at J, with 10 bases between the two ends. CDR3 amino acids: CASSLLPPYEQYF. As DNA, the CDR3 is TGTGCCAGCAGTCTCCTACCCCCCTACGAGCAGTACTTC.

CDR3 coding DNA: TGTGCCAGTAGTATGGTTCTGTTTTATGAGCAGTTCTTC. Translation gives CASSMVLFYEQFF. The rearrangement uses TRBV19 and TRBJ2-1; D not resolved. The CDR3 loop spans 13 amino acids. Germline V gene sequence: CDR1 LNHDA, CDR2 SQIVND (reference sequence). Trimming took 3 bases from V and 8 from J, leaving 11 bases between them.

This clone turned up a few times. The rearrangement joins TRBV2 to TRBJ2-1; 9 bases match TRBD1. Germline V gene sequence: CDR1 SNHLY, CDR2 FYNNEI. The CDR3 has 18 residues. V was pared by 1 base and J by 8 bases, with 15 bases of the junction left unmatched. The CDR3 spells CASSEGTGERGPLDEQFF. The CDR3 DNA reads TGTGCCAGCAGTGAAGGGACAGGGGAGAGGGGGCCCCTCGATGAGCAGTTCTTC.

V gene TRBV9 combines with J gene TRBJ2-1, with a possible D match to TRBD2 (6 bases). The V end was cut by 4 bases, the J end by 0 bases, with 11 bases between. The CDR3 has 15 residues. Looked up from germline, CDR1 is SGDLS and CDR2 is YYNGEE. The CDR3 spells CASSPGLPSYNEQFF. CDR3 nucleotides: TGTGCCAGCAGCCCGGGACTCCCCTCCTACAATGAGCAGTTCTTC.

The chain links TRBV7-3 to TRBJ1-1; D gene uncertain. The germline V gene has CDR1 SGHTA and CDR2 FQGTGA. The CDR3 consists of 13 residues. V gave up 5 bases and J gave up 1 base, with 8 bases separating them. The CDR3 region has the DNA TGTGCCAGCAGCCTTTCAGAGAACACTGAAGCTTTCTTT. This encodes CASSLSENTEAFF.

V is TRBV6-6 and J is TRBJ1-5; D unresolved. Trimming stripped 2 bases from V and 2 bases from J, with 7 bases between. The CDR3 contains 14 residues. CDR1 MNHNY and CDR2 SVGAGI come from the germline V gene (reference sequence). CDR3 sequence reads: CASSYEGGNQPQHF. CDR3 sequence (DNA): TGTGCCAGCAGTTACGAGGGAGGCAATCAGCCCCAGCATTTT.

V gene TRBV4-3 combines with J gene TRBJ2-1; TRBD1 or TRBD2 may be the D gene (6 bases each). CDR3 length: 17 amino acids. The ends were cut back, 0 bases at V and 2 bases at J, with 14 bases in the middle. The germline CDR1 and CDR2 sequences are LGHNA and YSLEER. For the CDR3, the DNA is TGCGCCAGCAGCCAAGATTCTGTAGGGGGGCCCTACAATGAGCAGTTCTTC. This codes for CASSQDSVGGPYNEQFF.

The gene calls are TRBV28 and TRBJ2-1; D gene ambiguous. V lost 5 bases to trimming and J lost 8 bases, with 22 bases between them. This CDR3 is built from 16 residues. Germline loops: CDR1 MDHEN, CDR2 SYDVKM. The CDR3, as DNA: TGTGCCAGCAGTCCCACCGTAGCTTCTAGACTCGATGAGCAGTTCTTC. This gives the protein CASSPTVASRLDEQFF.

Note on this clone: One end of the junction is discordant with germline, which a read error may explain. The chain couples TRBV25-1 to TRBJ2-2; a possible D gene is TRBD1 (8 bases). Germline CDR1 is MGHDK and CDR2 is SYGVNS. The CDR3 spans 13 residues. CDR3 DNA sequence: TGTGCCAGCAGTATTCCCGGAACAGGGGGGGTTGTTTTT. It yields the protein CASSIPGTGGVVF.

The rearrangement links TRBV6-1 to TRBJ1-5; D remains ambiguous. Germline assignment: CDR1 MNHNS and CDR2 SASEGT. V was pared by 2 bases and J by 5 bases, with 7 bases between. The CDR3 totals 13 residues. The CDR3 here is CASSERAHQPQHF. The CDR3 DNA reads TGTGCCAGCAGTGAACGGGCGCATCAGCCCCAGCATTTT.

The CDR3 loop is CASSLDPSSVDEQYF. For the CDR3, the DNA is TGTGCCAGCAGCTTAGACCCCTCTAGCGTGGACGAGCAGTACTTC. The rearrangement joins TRBV7-2 to TRBJ2-7; maybe TRBD2 (6 bases). The V gene's germline CDR1 is SGHTA and CDR2 FQGNSA. The ends were cut back, 1 base at V and 5 bases at J, with 15 bases in the middle. CDR3 length: 15 residues.